These T cell receptor beta chains were read from a single sample in a study of blood T cells in healthy people across ages. TCRdb redid the calling of the 5' RACE reads with MiXCR, one entry per CDR3 protein. The table includes about 1.8 million distinct CDR3 sequences, roughly 49% detected once. The sample comprised blood. Receptors were obtained from a woman in her thirties or forties in good health. Both conserved end residues are part of each CDR3. A D gene is named only where the DNA matches it firmly. For some rows the clone size is stated as once, few or many, or as a class when expanded; others skip it.

clone_size: -
j_call: TRBJ2-7
v_call: TRBV4-3
d_call: -
cdr3_aa: CASSQELRQHYEQYF
cdr3_nt: TGCGCCAGCAGCCAAGAACTCCGGCAGCACTACGAGCAGTACTTC

clone_size: -
j_call: TRBJ2-1
v_call: TRBV29-1
d_call: TRBD2
cdr3_aa: CSVEGRGGGFSGGGYNEQFF
cdr3_nt: TGCAGCGTTGAAGGACGAGGGGGCGGATTTAGCGGGGGGGGCTACAATGAGCAGTTCTTC

clone_size: -
j_call: TRBJ2-5
v_call: TRBV20-1
d_call: -
cdr3_aa: CSARTWGGEETQYF
cdr3_nt: TGCAGTGCACGAACCTGGGGGGGCGAAGAGACCCAGTACTTC

clone_size: few
j_call: TRBJ2-3
v_call: TRBV28
d_call: TRBD2
cdr3_aa: CASSRVLGGGPGDTQYF
cdr3_nt: TGTGCCAGCAGCCGCGTCCTCGGGGGGGGCCCTGGGGATACGCAGTATTTT

clone_size: -
j_call: TRBJ1-5
v_call: TRBV7-9
d_call: -
cdr3_aa: CASSPDWNNQPQHF
cdr3_nt: TGTGCCAGCAGCCCGGACTGGAACAATCAGCCCCAGCATTTT

clone_size: few
j_call: TRBJ2-3
v_call: TRBV7-2
d_call: -
cdr3_aa: CASSLHPPSTDTQYF
cdr3_nt: TGTGCCAGCAGCTTACACCCACCGAGCACAGATACGCAGTATTTT

clone_size: -
j_call: TRBJ1-1
v_call: TRBV5-1
d_call: -
cdr3_aa: CASSWVGAEAFF
cdr3_nt: TGCGCCAGCAGCTGGGTGGGGGCAGAAGCTTTCTTT

clone_size: few
j_call: TRBJ2-5
v_call: TRBV20-1
d_call: TRBD2
cdr3_aa: CSARGGLKGTQYF
cdr3_nt: TGCAGTGCTCGGGGGGGGCTTAAGGGGACCCAGTACTTC

clone_size: few
j_call: TRBJ2-3
v_call: TRBV7-9
d_call: TRBD2
cdr3_aa: CASSLAQKVTERGDTDTQYF
cdr3_nt: TGTGCCAGCAGCTTAGCGCAAAAAGTCACCGAGCGGGGGGACACAGATACGCAGTATTTT

clone_size: few
j_call: TRBJ2-4
v_call: TRBV6-2/TRBV6-3
d_call: -
cdr3_aa: CASSSQGTIAKNIQYF
cdr3_nt: TGTGCCAGCAGTTCCCAAGGGACGATAGCCAAAAACATTCAGTACTTC

clone_size: -
j_call: TRBJ2-5
v_call: TRBV10-3
d_call: TRBD1
cdr3_aa: CAISQSDRGGGETLYF
cdr3_nt: TGTGCCATCAGTCAGTCCGACAGGGGCGGCGGAGAGACCCTGTACTTC

clone_size: -
j_call: TRBJ2-7
v_call: TRBV4-3
d_call: TRBD2
cdr3_aa: CASSQGRGGSFEQYF
cdr3_nt: TGCGCCAGCAGCCAAGGGAGGGGAGGGTCGTTCGAGCAGTACTTC

clone_size: -
j_call: TRBJ2-3
v_call: TRBV5-8
d_call: -
cdr3_aa: CASSLGVLATTDTQYF
cdr3_nt: TGTGCCAGCAGCTTGGGGGTTCTAGCCACCACAGATACGCAGTATTTT

clone_size: -
j_call: TRBJ2-5
v_call: TRBV3-1
d_call: TRBD2
cdr3_aa: CASSQWLAGYQETQYF
cdr3_nt: TGTGCCAGCAGCCAATGGCTAGCGGGGTACCAAGAGACCCAGTACTTC

clone_size: -
j_call: TRBJ2-7
v_call: TRBV6-2/TRBV6-3
d_call: TRBD1
cdr3_aa: CASRTGGSFEQYF
cdr3_nt: TGTGCCAGCAGGACAGGGGGCTCTTTCGAGCAGTACTTC

clone_size: -
j_call: TRBJ1-6
v_call: TRBV7-2
d_call: -
cdr3_aa: CASRTSGTDYNSPLHF
cdr3_nt: TGTGCCAGCAGAACCTCGGGGACTGATTATAATTCACCCCTCCACTTT

clone_size: -
j_call: TRBJ2-1
v_call: TRBV7-2
d_call: -
cdr3_aa: CASSPTARGRNEQFF
cdr3_nt: TGTGCCAGCAGCCCCACGGCCCGGGGCCGTAATGAGCAGTTCTTC

clone_size: -
j_call: TRBJ2-3
v_call: TRBV4-2
d_call: TRBD1
cdr3_aa: CASSRAGTEVDTQYF
cdr3_nt: TGTGCCAGCAGCCGTGCTGGGACAGAGGTAGATACGCAGTATTTT

clone_size: once
j_call: TRBJ1-2
v_call: TRBV20-1
d_call: TRBD1
cdr3_aa: CSAIGQGASGYTF
cdr3_nt: TGCAGTGCCATAGGACAGGGGGCTAGTGGCTACACCTTC

clone_size: -
j_call: TRBJ2-3
v_call: TRBV5-1
d_call: TRBD1
cdr3_aa: CASSPQTGTRDTQYF
cdr3_nt: TGCGCCAGCAGCCCCCAGACAGGGACAAGAGATACGCAGTATTTT

clone_size: many
j_call: TRBJ2-5
v_call: TRBV27
d_call: -
cdr3_aa: CASRGNQETQYF
cdr3_nt: TGTGCCAGCAGAGGGAACCAAGAGACCCAGTACTTC

clone_size: -
j_call: TRBJ1-2
v_call: TRBV4-3
d_call: -
cdr3_aa: CASSQAEFGGYTF
cdr3_nt: TGCGCCAGCAGCCAAGCAGAGTTCGGTGGCTACACCTTC

clone_size: few
j_call: TRBJ2-1
v_call: TRBV6-2/TRBV6-3
d_call: TRBD1
cdr3_aa: CASSYSGTGAREQFF
cdr3_nt: TGTGCCAGCAGTTACTCCGGGACAGGGGCACGTGAGCAGTTCTTC

clone_size: -
j_call: TRBJ1-2
v_call: TRBV10-2
d_call: -
cdr3_aa: CASGAGYYGYTF
cdr3_nt: TGCGCCAGCGGTGCCGGATACTATGGCTACACCTTC

clone_size: few
j_call: TRBJ2-7
v_call: TRBV20-1
d_call: TRBD1
cdr3_aa: CSASNPSQGVSYEQYF
cdr3_nt: TGCAGTGCTAGCAACCCGAGTCAGGGGGTCTCCTACGAGCAGTACTTC

clone_size: few
j_call: TRBJ1-5
v_call: TRBV7-2
d_call: -
cdr3_aa: CASSLTGRIQPQHF
cdr3_nt: TGTGCCAGCAGCTTAACAGGGAGGATCCAGCCCCAGCATTTT

clone_size: few
j_call: TRBJ1-5
v_call: TRBV6-5
d_call: -
cdr3_aa: CASSRQRNSNQPQHF
cdr3_nt: TGTGCCAGCAGCCGCCAGAGAAATAGCAATCAGCCCCAGCATTTT

clone_size: -
j_call: TRBJ2-7
v_call: TRBV3-1
d_call: TRBD1
cdr3_aa: CASSQAPGQAYEQYF
cdr3_nt: TGTGCCAGCAGCCAAGCCCCGGGACAGGCCTACGAGCAGTACTTC

clone_size: -
j_call: TRBJ1-2
v_call: TRBV4-2
d_call: TRBD1
cdr3_aa: CASSPGTGIDGYTF
cdr3_nt: TGTGCCAGCAGTCCTGGGACAGGGATCGATGGCTACACCTTC

clone_size: -
j_call: TRBJ2-5
v_call: TRBV20-1
d_call: TRBD2
cdr3_aa: CSASKTSGRQETQYF
cdr3_nt: TGCAGTGCTAGTAAGACTAGCGGGCGCCAAGAGACCCAGTACTTC

clone_size: -
j_call: TRBJ2-3
v_call: TRBV6-5
d_call: -
cdr3_aa: CASSYRGLSTDTQYF
cdr3_nt: TGTGCCAGCAGTTACAGGGGCCTCAGCACAGATACGCAGTATTTT

clone_size: few
j_call: TRBJ2-5
v_call: TRBV9
d_call: TRBD2
cdr3_aa: CASSGGLAGVETQYF
cdr3_nt: TGTGCCAGCAGCGGGGGACTAGCGGGTGTAGAGACCCAGTACTTC